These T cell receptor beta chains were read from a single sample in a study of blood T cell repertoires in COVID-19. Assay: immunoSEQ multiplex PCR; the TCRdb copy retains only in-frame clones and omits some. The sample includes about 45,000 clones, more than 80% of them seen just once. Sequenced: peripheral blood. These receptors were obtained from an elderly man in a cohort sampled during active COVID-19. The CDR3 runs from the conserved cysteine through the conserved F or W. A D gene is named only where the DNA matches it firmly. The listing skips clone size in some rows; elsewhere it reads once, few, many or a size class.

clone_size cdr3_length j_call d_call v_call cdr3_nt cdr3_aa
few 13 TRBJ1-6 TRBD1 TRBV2 TGTGCCAGCAGGGACAGGCCAAATTCACCCCTCCACTTT CASRDRPNSPLHF
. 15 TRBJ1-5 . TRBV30 TGTGCCTGGAGTATTAAGGGGGGGAGAGATCAGCCCCAGCATTTT CAWSIKGGRDQPQHF
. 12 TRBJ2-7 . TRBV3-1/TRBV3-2 TGTGCCAGCAGCCAGATCGGCTACGAGCAGTACTTC CASSQIGYEQYF
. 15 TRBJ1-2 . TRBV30 TGTGCCTCGAGGGGGACATACCGAAGGGCCGGGGGCTACACCTTC CASRGTYRRAGGYTF
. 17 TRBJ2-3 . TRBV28 TGTGCCAGCAGCCCTCTCATCTTGTGGGAGAGCACAGATACGCAGTATTTT CASSPLILWESTDTQYF
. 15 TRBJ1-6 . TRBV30 TGTGCCTGGGGAAGTTTGGACAGCCGAAATTCACCCCTCCACTTT CAWGSLDSRNSPLHF
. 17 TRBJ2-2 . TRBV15 TGTGCCACCAGCAGAGATTTGTCCGGGACTTTCGGCGGGGAGCTGTTTTTT CATSRDLSGTFGGELFF
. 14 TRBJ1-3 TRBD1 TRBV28 TGTGCCAGCAGAGATGTGGGACAGCTTAACACCATATATTTT CASRDVGQLNTIYF
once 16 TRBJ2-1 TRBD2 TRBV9 TGTGCCAGCAGCGTCCAGCCGGGACTAGCGGGGCTAGAGCAGTTCTTC CASSVQPGLAGLEQFF
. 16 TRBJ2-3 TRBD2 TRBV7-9 TGTGCCAGCAGCTTGGGACTAGCGGGGGACTCAGATACGCAGTATTTT CASSLGLAGDSDTQYF
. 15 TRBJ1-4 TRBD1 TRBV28 TGTGCCAGCAGTACCAGGACAGGGTCTAATGAAAAACTGTTTTTT CASSTRTGSNEKLFF
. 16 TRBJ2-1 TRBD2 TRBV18 TGTGCCAGCTCCCACCCCGGACTAGCGGGGGGGGCTGAGCAGTTCTTC CASSHPGLAGGAEQFF
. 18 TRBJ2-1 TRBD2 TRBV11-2 TGTGCCAGCAGCTTAGAGGGACTAGCGGGAGGGCCTGGGAATGAGCAGTTCTTC CASSLEGLAGGPGNEQFF
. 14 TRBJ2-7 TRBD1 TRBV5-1 TGCGCCAGCAGCTTGGGACAGGGGGCGGCCGAGCAGTACTTC CASSLGQGAAEQYF
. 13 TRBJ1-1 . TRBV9 TGTGCCAGCAGCGTAGCTCCAGGGAATGAAGCTTTCTTT CASSVAPGNEAFF
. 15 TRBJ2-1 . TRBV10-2 TGCGCCAGCACCGAACGAGCAGGGAACTTAAGTGAGCAGTTCTTC CASTERAGNLSEQFF
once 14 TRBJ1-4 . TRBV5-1 TGCGCCAGCAGACCGGGGACAACTAATGAAAAACTGTTTTTT CASRPGTTNEKLFF
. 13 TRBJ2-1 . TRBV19 TGTGCCTCTTCGAGGGGGGGCTACAATGAGCAGTTCTTC CASSRGGYNEQFF
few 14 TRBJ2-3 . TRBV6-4 TGTGCCAGCAGTAGGGCGACAGGCACAGATACGCAGTATTTT CASSRATGTDTQYF
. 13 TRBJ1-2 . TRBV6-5 TGTGCCAGCAGTTACGCGGACAGTTATGGCTACACCTTC CASSYADSYGYTF
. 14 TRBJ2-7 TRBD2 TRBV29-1 TGCAGCGTTGATCTGCCTAGCGGGAGTGGCGAGCAGTACTTC CSVDLPSGSGEQYF
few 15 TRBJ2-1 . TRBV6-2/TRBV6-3 TGTGCCAGCAGTATGATGACTAACTCCTACAATGAGCAGTTCTTC CASSMMTNSYNEQFF
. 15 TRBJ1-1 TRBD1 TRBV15 TGTGCCACCAGCAGGGACAGGGTGATGAACACTGAAGCTTTCTTT CATSRDRVMNTEAFF
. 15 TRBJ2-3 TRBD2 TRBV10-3 TGTGCCATCAGTGAGCCGCTAGCGGGGACAGATACGCAGTATTTT CAISEPLAGTDTQYF
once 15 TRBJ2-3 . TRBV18 TGTGCCAGCTCGCGGACAGTGTTATCCACAGATACGCAGTATTTT CASSRTVLSTDTQYF
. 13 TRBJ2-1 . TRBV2 TGTGCCAGCAGTGAAGGAGAGCGAAATGAGCAGTTCTTC CASSEGERNEQFF
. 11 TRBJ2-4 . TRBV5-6 TGTGCCAGCAGCTTGGGTAGACAGCGGTACTTC CASSLGRQRYF
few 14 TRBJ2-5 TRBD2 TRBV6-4 TGTGCCAGCAGTGAAACTAGCGGGGGAGAGACCCAGTACTTC CASSETSGGETQYF
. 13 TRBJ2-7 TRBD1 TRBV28 TGTGCCAGCGAAGCAGGGGGCTCCTACGAGCAGTACTTC CASEAGGSYEQYF
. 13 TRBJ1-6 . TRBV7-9 TGTGCCAGCAGCCCCGGGACATCGAGACCCCTCCACTTT CASSPGTSRPLHF
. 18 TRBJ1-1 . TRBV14 TGTGCCAGCAGCCAACTCCGATATGACAGGTTTATGAACACTGAAGCTTTCTTT CASSQLRYDRFMNTEAFF
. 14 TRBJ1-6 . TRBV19 TGTGCCAGTAGTTCCCGGCAGGGCAATTCACCCCTCCACTTT CASSSRQGNSPLHF
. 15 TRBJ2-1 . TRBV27 TGTGCCAGCAGTTTGGGGACTCAAGGATACAATGAGCAGTTCTTC CASSLGTQGYNEQFF
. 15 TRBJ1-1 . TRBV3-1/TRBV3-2 TGTGCCAGCAGCCCTCAGCGGGGGGGGAACACTGAAGCTTTCTTT CASSPQRGGNTEAFF
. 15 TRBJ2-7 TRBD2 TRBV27 TGTGCCAGCAGGCTCCAAATGGGGGGGAGCTACGAGCAGTACTTC CASRLQMGGSYEQYF
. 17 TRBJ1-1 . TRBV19 TGTGCCAGTAGTATGAGAGAGGGCGGGACGGTGAACACTGAAGCTTTCTTT CASSMREGGTVNTEAFF
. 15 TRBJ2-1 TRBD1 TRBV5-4 TGTGCCAGCAGCTTCTTGGGACAGGGAGGCAATGAGCAGTTCTTC CASSFLGQGGNEQFF
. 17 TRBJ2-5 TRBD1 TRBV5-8 TGTGCCAGCAGCCGATCAACAGGGGCGAGGGGACAAGAGACCCAGTACTTC CASSRSTGARGQETQYF
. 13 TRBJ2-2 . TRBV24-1 TGTGCCACCAGTGATTGGGAGACCGGGGAGCTGTTTTTT CATSDWETGELFF
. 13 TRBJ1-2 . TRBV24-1 TGTGCCACCAGTAGGAGGGAGGACTATGGCTACACCTTC CATSRREDYGYTF
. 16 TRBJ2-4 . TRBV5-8 TGTGCCAGCAGCTTTACAGGTCCTCTAGTCAAAAACATTCAGTACTTC CASSFTGPLVKNIQYF